These T cell receptor beta chains were read from a single sample in a study of control samples from healthy donors and cancer patients. Generated by immunoSEQ multiplex PCR, the TCRdb table keeps only in-frame clones and is missing some. The sample lists 20,000 to 30,000 clones; more than 75% were seen once. Input material: PBMCs. The receptors stem from a man aged 45 to 65 with lung cancer. CDR3s include the opening cysteine and the closing phenylalanine or tryptophan. A D gene is named only where the DNA matches it firmly. Size tells how often a clone was seen (once, few, many) or the class of an expanded clone, and some rows leave it out.

>TRBJ2-1|12|NA|NA|TRBV27
TGTGCCAGCAGTTTAGGCCACAATGAGCAGTTCTTC
CASSLGHNEQFF
>TRBJ2-7|14|NA|NA|TRBV6-2/TRBV6-3
TGTGCCAGCAGTTTCGGGACACGGACTAATGAGCAGTACTTC
CASSFGTRTNEQYF
>TRBJ2-7|14|TRBD1|NA|TRBV5-1
TGCGCCAGCAGCGGGGGGACAGGGGCCTACGAGCAGTACTTC
CASSGGTGAYEQYF
>TRBJ1-2|15|NA|NA|TRBV7-2
TGTGCCAGCAGCCCACTCAGGGGAAAGGAAAATGGCTACACCTTC
CASSPLRGKENGYTF
>TRBJ1-2|11|NA|NA|TRBV19
TGTGCCAGTAGTTTGAGTTATGGCTACACCTTC
CASSLSYGYTF
>TRBJ2-5|12|NA|NA|TRBV15
TGTGCCACCAGCAGAGATGTAGGGACCCAGTACTTC
CATSRDVGTQYF
>TRBJ2-3|16|TRBD2|NA|TRBV7-8
TGTGCCAGCAGCTTAGCCGCGGGGGGGCCAACAGATACGCAGTATTTT
CASSLAAGGPTDTQYF
>TRBJ1-1|14|TRBD1|NA|TRBV5-1
TGCGCCAGCAGCGATACAGGGGGGACCACTGAAGCTTTCTTT
CASSDTGGTTEAFF
>TRBJ2-1|15|TRBD1|NA|TRBV27
TGTGCCAGCAGTTTAAAGAGACAGGGGGTCTATGAGCAGTTCTTC
CASSLKRQGVYEQFF
>TRBJ2-7|14|TRBD1|few|TRBV28
TGTGCCAGCAGTCCCGGGGACAGGGTCTACGAGCAGTACTTC
CASSPGDRVYEQYF
>TRBJ1-2|19|TRBD1|NA|TRBV14
TGTGCCAGCAGCCAAGATGGTGGGACAGGGTACTGGGCTAACTATGGCTACACCTTC
CASSQDGGTGYWANYGYTF
>TRBJ1-5|15|TRBD1|once|TRBV6-5
TGTGCCAGCAGAATACAGGGGATTAGCAATCAGCCCCAGCATTTT
CASRIQGISNQPQHF
>TRBJ2-6|12|NA|NA|TRBV6-2/TRBV6-3
TGTGCCAGCAGTTACGATGCAACCGTCCTGACTTTC
CASSYDATVLTF
>TRBJ1-1|13|NA|NA|TRBV5-1
TGCGCCAGCAGCTTGGAGGCGCCCACTGAAGCTTTCTTT
CASSLEAPTEAFF
>TRBJ2-2|14|TRBD1|NA|TRBV29-1
TGCAGCGTTGGAGGGGGCTTCAACACCGGGGAGCTGTTTTTT
CSVGGGFNTGELFF
>TRBJ2-5|16|NA|NA|TRBV15
TGTGCCGCCAGCGGGCCTTCTCGACAGGGCCAAGAGACCCAGTACTTC
CAASGPSRQGQETQYF
>TRBJ2-7|13|NA|NA|TRBV12-3/TRBV12-4
TGTGCCAGCAGTTTAGCAGGGGACTCCGAGCAGTACTTC
CASSLAGDSEQYF
>TRBJ1-3|11|NA|NA|TRBV30
TGTGCCTGGAGTGTAACGAACACCATATATTTT
CAWSVTNTIYF
>TRBJ2-7|14|NA|NA|TRBV6-5
TGTGCCAGCAGTTCAGTCCCGAGCTCCTACGAGCAGTACTTC
CASSSVPSSYEQYF
>TRBJ1-2|15|NA|NA|TRBV7-2
TGTGCCAGCAGCTTAGGTTCGGGTCAGACTTATGGCTACACCTTC
CASSLGSGQTYGYTF
>TRBJ2-3|16|TRBD2|NA|TRBV7-3
TGTGCCAGCAGCTTCCTAGCGGGGGCCTCCACAGATACGCAGTATTTT
CASSFLAGASTDTQYF
>TRBJ1-2|14|NA|NA|TRBV20-1
TGCAGTGCTAGTTTCTCAGCTACTAACTATGGCTACACCTTC
CSASFSATNYGYTF
>TRBJ2-2|17|TRBD2|NA|TRBV18
TGTGCCAGCTCACCGTACCAAGTTGGACTAGCGGGCGGGGAGCTGTTTTTT
CASSPYQVGLAGGELFF
>TRBJ1-3|15|NA|NA|TRBV7-2
TGTGCCAGCAGCTACGGAGGGGGAAAAGGAAACACCATATATTTT
CASSYGGGKGNTIYF
>TRBJ1-1|15|TRBD1|once|TRBV18
TGTGCCAGCTCACCAGGGACAGGTTCGAACACTGAAGCTTTCTTT
CASSPGTGSNTEAFF
>TRBJ2-1|15|NA|NA|TRBV21-1
TGTGCCAACAAGAGAAGTTGCCCTTACAACAATGAGCAGTTCTTC
CANKRSCPYNNEQFF
>TRBJ2-7|14|NA|NA|TRBV30
TGTGCCTGGGACCAGCGACCCAAGGGCGACGAGCAGTACTTC
CAWDQRPKGDEQYF
>TRBJ1-2|12|TRBD1|NA|TRBV2
TGTGCCAGCAGGGGGGACAGTAAGGGCTACACCTTC
CASRGDSKGYTF
>TRBJ2-1|15|TRBD2|NA|TRBV7-9
TGTGCCAGCAGCTTAGTCTCGGGGACTAGCGGGGAGCAGTTCTTC
CASSLVSGTSGEQFF
>TRBJ1-2|12|TRBD1|NA|TRBV7-9
TGTGCCAGCAGTTCAGGGGGAGCTGGCTACACCTTC
CASSSGGAGYTF
>TRBJ1-2|11|NA|once|TRBV10-3
TGTGCCATCAGCTGGGACCGACGCTACACCTTC
CAISWDRRYTF
>TRBJ2-5|13|NA|NA|TRBV11-2
TGTGCCAGCAGCTTAGGAACCAAAGGGACCCAGTACTTC
CASSLGTKGTQYF
>TRBJ1-1|15|NA|NA|TRBV5-1
TGCGCCAGCAGCCTGATGCCCGGAGAAAACACTGAAGCTTTCTTT
CASSLMPGENTEAFF
>TRBJ1-1|14|NA|NA|TRBV7-2
TGTGCCAGCAGCTTAGACCGCGGGGACACTGAAGCTTTCTTT
CASSLDRGDTEAFF
>TRBJ2-2|15|TRBD1|NA|TRBV4-3
TGCGCCAGCAGCCAAGATCGACAGGGTAACGGGGAGCTGTTTTTT
CASSQDRQGNGELFF
>TRBJ1-6|16|TRBD1|NA|TRBV5-6
TGTGCCAGCAGCCCGGACAGGAGCTCCTATAATTCACCCCTCCACTTT
CASSPDRSSYNSPLHF